Listed below are T cell receptor beta chains from one sample, sequenced in a study of vaccination and CD4 T cells after COVID-19. Their cognate antigens are unknown. TCRdb analysed the PCR reads with MiXCR anew, one entry per CDR3 protein. The data show about 21,000 distinct CDR3 sequences, less than 40% seen once. Sequences were derived from CD4+ T cells from blood, cultured in vitro, sampled about 7 months after SARS-CoV-2 vaccination. The receptors were sampled from a human donor who had recovered from COVID-19. Each CDR3 is given with its conserved first and last residue. Each record gives: D gene, V gene, J gene, clone size, CDR3 protein, CDR3 DNA. D genes are given only for firm matches. For some rows the clone size is stated as once, few or many, or as a class when expanded; others skip it.

NA	TRBV11-1	TRBJ2-3	NA	CASTTASTDTQYF	TGTGCCAGCACGACAGCGAGCACAGATACGCAGTATTTT
NA	TRBV9	TRBJ2-7	NA	CASRRGTPYEQYF	TGTGCCAGCAGGCGTGGGACACCATACGAGCAGTACTTC
NA	TRBV12-3/TRBV12-4	TRBJ2-1	NA	CASSFWNEQFF	TGTGCCAGCAGTTTCTGGAATGAGCAGTTCTTC
NA	TRBV18	TRBJ2-3	NA	CASSRPRGGTDTQYF	TGTGCCAGCTCCAGGCCGAGGGGAGGCACAGATACGCAGTATTTT
NA	TRBV6-1	TRBJ2-7	NA	CASRRTGQLAYEQYF	TGTGCCAGCAGGCGGACCGGACAGCTTGCCTACGAGCAGTACTTC
TRBD1	TRBV6-5	TRBJ1-2	NA	CASSFGQGRFGYTF	TGTGCCAGCAGTTTCGGACAGGGGAGGTTCGGCTACACCTTC
TRBD1	TRBV28	TRBJ1-1	NA	CASSLSQGGGEAFF	TGTGCCAGCAGTTTATCACAGGGGGGCGGTGAAGCTTTCTTT
NA	TRBV28	TRBJ1-1	NA	CASSDRSGRAEAFF	TGTGCCAGCAGTGACCGTTCGGGGAGAGCTGAAGCTTTCTTT
TRBD1	TRBV2	TRBJ2-6	NA	CASTLQGAAGANVLTF	TGTGCCAGCACCCTACAGGGGGCGGCTGGGGCCAACGTCCTGACTTTC
NA	TRBV5-1	TRBJ2-3	NA	CASSPGDSTDTQYF	TGCGCCAGCAGCCCCGGGGACAGCACAGATACGCAGTATTTT
NA	TRBV4-1	TRBJ1-5	few	CASSQDRQDQPQHF	TGCGCCAGCAGCCAAGATCGCCAGGATCAGCCCCAGCATTTT
NA	TRBV2	TRBJ1-6	NA	CASKETVNSPLHF	TGTGCCAGCAAGGAGACAGTTAATTCACCCCTCCACTTT
NA	TRBV7-2	TRBJ1-1	medium-sized	CASSLMQGITEAFF	TGTGCCAGCAGCTTGATGCAGGGTATCACTGAAGCTTTCTTT
TRBD1	TRBV6-1	TRBJ1-1	few	CASNKGQGFTEAFF	TGTGCCAGCAATAAGGGACAGGGCTTCACTGAAGCTTTCTTT
TRBD1	TRBV20-1	TRBJ1-1	NA	CSAIEQGDTEAFF	TGCAGTGCTATTGAACAGGGGGACACTGAAGCTTTCTTT
NA	TRBV6-1	TRBJ2-5	NA	CASTLSFQETQYF	TGTGCCAGCACTCTCTCGTTTCAAGAGACCCAGTACTTC
TRBD1	TRBV19	TRBJ1-2	few	CASRFRDSGYTF	TGTGCCAGTAGGTTCCGGGACAGCGGCTACACCTTC
NA	TRBV11-3	TRBJ2-2	NA	CASSPVTGELFF	TGTGCCAGCAGCCCCGTCACCGGGGAGCTGTTTTTT
TRBD2	TRBV20-1	TRBJ2-3	NA	CSATLLAGGQLDTQYF	TGCAGTGCTACCCTTCTAGCGGGAGGGCAATTGGATACGCAGTATTTT
NA	TRBV18	TRBJ2-7	NA	CASSPPTSRGEQYF	TGTGCCAGCTCACCACCGACTTCACGCGGTGAGCAGTACTTC
NA	TRBV28	TRBJ2-1	NA	CASSTRTRETAVSSYNEQFF	TGTGCCAGCAGTACCCGGACGAGAGAAACGGCGGTCAGCTCCTACAATGAGCAGTTCTTC
NA	TRBV7-2	TRBJ2-5	few	CASSLVVGKETQYF	TGTGCCAGCAGCTTAGTCGTAGGGAAAGAGACCCAGTACTTC
NA	TRBV7-8	TRBJ1-5	few	CASSLSGQGQPQHF	TGTGCCAGCAGCTTATCGGGACAAGGTCAGCCCCAGCATTTT
NA	TRBV2	TRBJ2-7	few	CASNAETYEQYF	TGTGCCAGCAATGCAGAAACCTACGAGCAGTACTTC
TRBD1	TRBV7-2	TRBJ2-1	once	CASSSPGQGYNEQFF	TGTGCCAGCAGCTCTCCGGGACAGGGATACAATGAGCAGTTCTTC
TRBD1	TRBV28	TRBJ1-5	NA	CASSYRDRGRRWQPQHF	TGTGCCAGCAGTTACCGGGACAGGGGGCGGAGGTGGCAGCCCCAGCATTTT
TRBD1	TRBV10-3	TRBJ2-7	few	CAISPGQGVYEQYF	TGTGCCATCAGTCCGGGACAGGGGGTCTACGAGCAGTACTTC
NA	TRBV6-2/TRBV6-3	TRBJ2-5	few	CASSEGRQETQYF	TGTGCCAGCAGCGAGGGACGTCAAGAGACCCAGTACTTC
NA	TRBV7-2	TRBJ2-3	few	CASSPQSSDTQYF	TGTGCCAGCAGCCCCCAGTCGTCGGATACGCAGTATTTT
TRBD1	TRBV6-2/TRBV6-3	TRBJ2-7	once	CASSYRGQNEQYF	TGTGCCAGCAGTTACAGGGGGCAAAACGAGCAGTACTTC
NA	TRBV4-2	TRBJ2-1	NA	CASSSGVGSSSYNEQFF	TGTGCCAGCAGCTCAGGAGTTGGCTCTAGCTCCTACAATGAGCAGTTCTTC
NA	TRBV7-9	TRBJ2-7	NA	CASSLFGGGYYEQYF	TGTGCCAGCAGCTTGTTCGGCGGAGGATACTACGAGCAGTACTTC
NA	TRBV7-9	TRBJ2-7	medium-sized	CASSSGGADYEQYF	TGTGCCAGCAGCTCCGGCGGGGCAGACTACGAGCAGTACTTC
TRBD2	TRBV6-2/TRBV6-3	TRBJ2-3	few	CASVPLGGSRDTQYF	TGTGCCAGCGTACCCCTGGGCGGGAGTCGGGATACGCAGTATTTT
NA	TRBV6-2/TRBV6-3	TRBJ2-3	few	CASSRGRIVPGLDTQYF	TGTGCCAGCAGCCGAGGACGTATTGTGCCAGGCTTGGATACGCAGTATTTT
TRBD2	TRBV20-1	TRBJ2-7	NA	CSATILRTGGVSYEQYF	TGCAGTGCTACAATCCTAAGGACGGGGGGGGTCTCCTACGAGCAGTACTTC
TRBD1	TRBV7-3	TRBJ2-1	NA	CASSPGTVGHEQFF	TGTGCCAGCAGCCCAGGGACAGTAGGGCATGAGCAGTTCTTC
NA	TRBV2	TRBJ2-7	NA	CASSEGGNFEQYF	TGTGCCAGCAGTGAAGGCGGGAACTTTGAGCAGTACTTC
NA	TRBV2	TRBJ2-5	NA	CASSVGAETQYF	TGTGCCAGCAGTGTAGGGGCGGAGACCCAGTACTTC
TRBD1	TRBV27	TRBJ1-2	NA	CASSLSMTGDRSVTF	TGTGCCAGCAGTTTAAGTATGACAGGGGATCGGAGCGTTACCTTC
NA	TRBV6-5	TRBJ2-5	few	CASSYGGLGTQYF	TGTGCCAGCAGTTACGGCGGGTTGGGGACCCAGTACTTC
TRBD1	TRBV5-6	TRBJ2-7	NA	CASSPTPGTGPYEQYF	TGTGCCAGCAGCCCAACCCCAGGGACAGGACCCTACGAGCAGTACTTC
NA	TRBV20-1	TRBJ1-1	few	CSARAQKNTEAFF	TGCAGTGCTAGAGCACAAAAGAACACTGAAGCTTTCTTT